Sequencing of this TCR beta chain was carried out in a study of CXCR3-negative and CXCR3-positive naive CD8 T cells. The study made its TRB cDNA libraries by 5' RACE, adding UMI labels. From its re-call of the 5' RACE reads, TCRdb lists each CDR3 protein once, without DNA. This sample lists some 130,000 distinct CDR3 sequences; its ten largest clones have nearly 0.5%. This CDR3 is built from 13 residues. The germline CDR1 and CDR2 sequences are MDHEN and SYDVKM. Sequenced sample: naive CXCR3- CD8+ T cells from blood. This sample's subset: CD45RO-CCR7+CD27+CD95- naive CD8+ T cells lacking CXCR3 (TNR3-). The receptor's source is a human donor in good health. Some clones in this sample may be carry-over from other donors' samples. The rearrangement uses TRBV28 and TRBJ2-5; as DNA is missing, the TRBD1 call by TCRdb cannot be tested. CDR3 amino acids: CASSFPGAETQYF.